Given below is one TCR beta chain in context. What it binds is unknown. This entry is derived from a study of cytomegalovirus exposure and HLA in healthy donors. Findings of the study overall: The study recorded about 160 TCR beta chains that were cytomegalovirus-associated. When analyzed later, a missense DCLRE1C variant was found to be linked to TCR beta V- and J-gene trimming. The authors later found TCR association rates varying by HLA locus, with DRB1 most and HLA-C fewest.

PCR employed 60 Vbeta and 13 Jbeta primers. Original processing notes: Tens of millions of unique TCR beta chains, 8.5 million to 14 million shared, were counted in a later analysis. TCRdb's copy holds only in-frame clones and misses some; the assay was immunoSEQ multiplex PCR. The V and J calls and clone size were taken over from that table, and D and trimming were inferred from the DNA. The table lists some 120,000 clones, roughly 70% of them singletons. The germline V gene has CDR1 DFQATT and CDR2 SNEGSKA (reference sequence). CDR3 length: 11 residues. Trimming removed 4 bases from V and 7 bases from J, with 7 bases in between.

The TCR comes from a woman in her thirties or forties in good health and CMV-seropositive. The specimen was PBMCs. The chain links TRBV20-1 to TRBJ2-2; possible D gene TRBD2, 6 bases. Here the CDR3 reads CSATGDGELFF. The DNA of the CDR3 is TGCAGTGCTACGGGAGACGGGGAGCTGTTTTTT.